A single sample is the source of the 25 T cell receptor beta chains below, sequenced in a study of cytomegalovirus exposure and HLA in healthy donors. PCR amplification relied on 60 Vbeta primers (plus 13 Jbeta primers). Clones were sequenced by immunoSEQ multiplex PCR, and TCRdb holds only the in-frame ones, with some missing. The sample shows roughly 180,000 clones, 82% of them seen only once. The material sequenced was PBMCs. The receptors were gathered from a man in his forties in good health and CMV-seronegative.

The V call is TRBV7-9, the J call TRBJ2-7; D is uncertain. V was trimmed by 6 bases and J by 2 bases, leaving 8 bases between them. The CDR3 is 12 residues long. Looked up from germline, CDR1 is SEHNR and CDR2 is FQNEAQ (reference sequence). CDR3 nucleotides: TGTGCCAGCAGTGACATCACCTACGAGCAGTACTTC. This gives the protein CASSDITYEQYF.

The table lists this clone with a few counts. The J gene is TRBJ2-1, the V gene TRBV2, with TRBD2 matching 11 bases. Trimming removed 5 bases from V and 5 bases from J; junction bases left unmatched: 8. There are 16 residues in the CDR3. Germline V gene lookup returns CDR1 SNHLY and CDR2 FYNNEI. As DNA, the CDR3 is TGTGCCAGCAGTTCTAATAGCGGGAGGGGAAACAATGAGCAGTTCTTC. Residues: CASSSNSGRGNNEQFF.

The CDR3 loop reads CASSYSGQGIEKLFF. CDR3 in DNA: TGTGCCAGCAGTTACTCAGGGCAGGGGATTGAAAAACTGTTTTTT. J is TRBJ1-4 and V is TRBV6-6; D perhaps matches TRBD1 (6 bases). The CDR3 extends over 15 amino acids. Per the germline V gene, CDR1 is MNHNY and CDR2 is SVGAGI (reference sequence). The V end lost 0 bases, the J end lost 7 bases, and 12 bases lay between the germline ends.

This clone was seen a single time. V is TRBV7-6 and J is TRBJ1-5; D gene ambiguous. The CDR3 totals 13 residues. CDR1 is SGHVS, CDR2 FNYEAQ, per germline. Trimming removed 5 bases from V and 2 bases from J, with 7 bases in between. CDR3 amino acids: CASSTGRNQPQHF. The CDR3 DNA is TGTGCCAGCAGCACCGGTCGCAATCAGCCCCAGCATTTT. Supplemented by reference TRBV7-6 and TRBJ1-5, the full variable domain reads GAGVSQSPRYKVTKRGQDVALRCDPISGHVSLYWYRQALGQGPEFLTYFNYEAQQDKSGLPNDRFSAERPEGSISTLTIQRTEQRDSAMYRCASSTGRNQPQHFGDGTRLSIL.

The rearrangement links TRBV11-2 to TRBJ1-1, with D tentatively TRBD1 (5 bases). Germline V gene sequence: CDR1 SGHAT, CDR2 FQNNGV. V lost 2 bases and J 6 bases, leaving 7 bases between the germline ends. The CDR3 has 12 residues. CDR3 amino acids: CASSLWGAEAFF. DNA of the CDR3: TGTGCCAGCAGCTTATGGGGGGCTGAAGCTTTCTTT.

This clone has only a few counts. The chain links TRBV4-3 to TRBJ2-7, with 10 bases that match TRBD2. V shed 4 bases and J 4 bases; nucleotides not matched to a gene: 7. The germline CDR1 and CDR2 sequences are LGHNA and YSLEER. The length of the CDR3 is 15 residues. The CDR3 DNA reads as TGCGCCAGCAGCCTGTCGGGGACTAGCGCTTACGAGCAGTACTTC. This gives the protein CASSLSGTSAYEQYF.

The V gene is TRBV30, the J gene TRBJ1-1; 8 nucleotides line up with TRBD1. The CDR3 is 12 amino acids. The V segment lost 2 bases and the J segment 7 bases; nucleotides outside the gene matches: 3. From germline, CDR1 is GTSNPN and CDR2 SVGIG (reference sequence). The CDR3 protein is CAWSYGQGEAFF. CDR3 coding DNA: TGTGCCTGGAGTTACGGACAGGGTGAAGCTTTCTTT.

This clone was seen just once. The chain uses TRBV29-1 and TRBJ1-1; 9 bases are a match to TRBD1. CDR1 is SQVTM, CDR2 ANQGSEA, per germline. This CDR3 contains 13 residues. V dropped 4 bases and J dropped 10; count of bases not matched to a gene: 10. The CDR3: CSVVVVTGGTAFF. The CDR3 nucleotides read TGCAGCGTTGTAGTCGTGACAGGGGGGACAGCTTTCTTT.

The rearrangement links TRBV27 to TRBJ1-2; possibly TRBD1 for D (5 bases). Between the trimmed V and J ends, which lost 4 bases and 7 bases, there was a span of 13 bases. This CDR3 is built from 13 residues. Germline-derived CDR1 and CDR2 are MNHEY and SMNVEV (reference sequence). The CDR3 region is CASSSQGWGGYTF. Here the CDR3 DNA reads TGTGCCAGCAGTTCTCAGGGCTGGGGTGGCTACACCTTC.

The rearrangement uses TRBV28 and TRBJ2-7; a possible D gene is TRBD1 (7 bases). V lost 5 bases and J lost 2, with 13 bases in between. Germline V gene data show CDR1 as MDHEN and CDR2 as SYDVKM. The CDR3 consists of 14 residues. The CDR3 sequence is CASSTSGGTYEQYF. The CDR3 DNA follows: TGTGCCAGCAGTACCTCAGGGGGGACCTACGAGCAGTACTTC. The variable domain in full, completed from reference TRBV28 and TRBJ2-7, reads DVKVTQSSRYLVKRTGEKVFLECVQDMDHENMFWYRQDPGLGLRLIYFSYDVKMKEKGDIPEGYSVSREKKERFSLILESASTNQTSMYLCASSTSGGTYEQYFGPGTRLTVT.

This clone has a single count. CDR3 nucleotides: TGCGCCAGCAGCCAAGATAGGGGCTACCCCTACGAGCAGTACTTC. Protein sequence: CASSQDRGYPYEQYF. The V and J genes are TRBV4-1 and TRBJ2-7; the D gene is possibly TRBD1 (5 bases). The CDR3 spans 15 residues. CDR1 is MGHRA, CDR2 YSYEKL, per germline. V was trimmed by 0 bases and J by 2 bases, leaving 11 bases between them.

V and J are TRBV2 and TRBJ1-4; D perhaps matches TRBD1 (6 bases). Deletions cut 6 bases from V and 8 bases from J, with 16 bases between. Germline CDR1 SNHLY, CDR2 FYNNEI. This CDR3 has 14 residues. The CDR3 coding sequence is TGTGCCAGCAGGTTGGGGGGGGCGGTAGAAAAACTGTTTTTT. Its protein product is CASRLGGAVEKLFF.

The gene calls are TRBV7-8 and TRBJ1-5; 9 bases line up with TRBD1. J lost 9 bases, V lost 3 bases, and 9 bases had no gene match. The germline V gene has CDR1 SGHVS and CDR2 FQNEAQ. The CDR3 sequence is 15 residues long. The CDR3 reads CASSFVPGQGRPQHF. In DNA, the CDR3 is TGTGCCAGCAGCTTCGTCCCGGGACAGGGTCGGCCCCAGCATTTT.

CDR3 protein: CASSRGGGDYQPQHF. Here the CDR3 DNA reads TGTGCCAGCAGTCGTGGGGGGGGCGATTATCAGCCCCAGCATTTT. This chain links TRBV2 with TRBJ1-5; tentatively, D is TRBD1 (6 bases). This CDR3 spans 15 amino acids. Trimming took off 5 bases at V and 5 bases at J, with 16 bases between the two ends. Per germline, CDR1 SNHLY and CDR2 FYNNEI. The entire variable domain, with the rest obtained from reference TRBV2 and TRBJ1-5, is as follows: EPEVTQTPSHQVTQMGQEVILRCVPISNHLYFYWYRQILGQKVEFLVSFYNNEISEKSEIFDDQFSVERPDGSNFTLKIRSTKLEDSAMYFCASSRGGGDYQPQHFGDGTRLSIL.

This chain connects TRBV30 to TRBJ2-7; TRBD1 is a possible D gene (6 bases). V lost 5 bases and J lost 1, with 12 bases in between. Germline-derived CDR1 and CDR2 are GTSNPN and SVGIG (reference sequence). The CDR3 runs 13 residues. The chain's CDR3 is CAWSRDISYEQYF. DNA for the CDR3: TGTGCCTGGTCCCGGGACATTTCCTACGAGCAGTACTTC.

The V and J genes are TRBV6-1 and TRBJ1-1; 9 bases match TRBD1. J was trimmed by 3 bases and V by 7 bases; bases with no gene match: 6. CDR1 and CDR2 from the germline V gene are MNHNS and SASEGT. This CDR3 has 14 residues. This CDR3 reads CASKGDRDHTEAFF. The CDR3 DNA follows: TGTGCCAGCAAGGGGGACAGGGACCACACTGAAGCTTTCTTT.

V gene TRBV7-2 combines with J gene TRBJ2-7; a weak D match, TRBD1 (6 bases). The CDR3 runs 16 residues. From germline, CDR1 is SGHTA and CDR2 FQGNSA. V gave up 4 bases and J gave up 2 bases, with 18 bases separating them. The CDR3 coding sequence is TGTGCCAGCAGCTCCCGGTGGGGACATGTAGCCTACGAGCAGTACTTC. Encoded protein: CASSSRWGHVAYEQYF. Based on the CDR3 plus reference TRBV7-2 and TRBJ2-7, the full variable domain is GAGVSQSPSNKVTEKGKDVELRCDPISGHTALYWYRQSLGQGLEFLIYFQGNSAPDKSGLPSDRFSAERTGGSVSTLTIQRTQQEDSAVYLCASSSRWGHVAYEQYFGPGTRLTVT.

The chain carries TRBV5-1 and TRBJ1-1; perhaps TRBD1 as D (5 bases). The CDR3 has 14 amino acids. The germline V gene encodes CDR1 SGHRS and CDR2 YFSETQ. Trimming shortened V by 4 bases and J by 3 bases, and 13 bases separated the two germline ends. Written as DNA, the CDR3 is TGCGCCAGCAGCGCCGGGACTTTGTACACTGAAGCTTTCTTT. This codes for CASSAGTLYTEAFF.

The rearrangement uses TRBV6-6 and TRBJ1-1; 7 bases match TRBD1. CDR3 length: 14 residues. With V trimmed by 2 bases and J by 5 bases, 5 bases remained unmatched. CDR1 MNHNY and CDR2 SVGAGI come from the germline V gene (reference sequence). As DNA, the CDR3 is TGTGCCAGCAGTTACAGGGGGCAGGGGACTGAAGCTTTCTTT. Its translation is CASSYRGQGTEAFF.

This clone appeared a few times. DNA of the CDR3: TGTGCCAGCAGCCTGAAGACAGACGCTTACAATGAGCAGTTCTTC. Its protein product is CASSLKTDAYNEQFF. The chain is built from TRBV5-4 and TRBJ2-1, with D perhaps matching TRBD1 (5 bases). Trimming cost V 4 bases and J 4 bases, with 15 bases left between them. The CDR3 has 15 residues. Germline lookup yields CDR1 SGHNT and CDR2 YYREEE (reference sequence).

The chain carries TRBV11-2 and TRBJ1-1, with 12 bases that match TRBD1. Germline V lookup: CDR1 SGHAT, CDR2 FQNNGV. V gave up 6 bases and J gave up 10 bases; unmatched junction bases: 12. The CDR3 runs 15 residues. Here the CDR3 reads CASSFTGQGAGGAFF. The CDR3, as DNA: TGTGCCAGCAGTTTCACGGGACAGGGGGCCGGGGGAGCTTTCTTT.

This clone was counted only a few times. The chain uses TRBV11-3 and TRBJ2-3; 10 bases align to TRBD2. CDR1 SGHNT and CDR2 YENEEA come from the germline V gene. Trimming removed 5 bases from V and 1 base from J; junction bases left unmatched: 3. The CDR3 totals 15 residues. The CDR3 region has the DNA TGTGCCAGCAGCCGAGGACTAGCGGGCACAGATACGCAGTATTTT. Translating it yields CASSRGLAGTDTQYF.

The V and J genes are TRBV6-9 and TRBJ2-2, with 10 bases matching TRBD1. The CDR3 sequence is 17 residues long. The V gene's germline CDR1 is MNHGY and CDR2 SVAAGI. The V and J ends lost 6 bases and 7 bases, in that order; junction bases with no gene match: 14. The CDR3 sequence is CASSRDRGRKFIGELFF. CDR3 in DNA: TGTGCCAGCAGCAGAGACAGGGGGCGAAAGTTTATCGGGGAGCTGTTTTTT.

This clone was seen only a few times. The genes are TRBV7-8 and TRBJ2-2, with D perhaps matching TRBD1 (6 bases). The germline V and J ends were trimmed by 6 bases and 4 bases, with 9 bases remaining between them. The CDR3 has 13 residues. The germline V gene has CDR1 SGHVS and CDR2 FQNEAQ. CDR3 sequence reads: CASSSDSTGELFF. The CDR3 nucleotides read TGTGCCAGCAGTTCGGACAGCACCGGGGAGCTGTTTTTT.

J is TRBJ1-2 and V is TRBV28; 11 nucleotides match TRBD1. The germline gives CDR1 MDHEN, CDR2 SYDVKM. The CDR3 consists of 14 residues. V was pared by 3 bases and J by 7 bases, with 4 bases of the junction left unmatched. CDR3 sequence: CASSLGTGGSGYTF. The CDR3 DNA reads as TGTGCCAGCAGTTTGGGGACAGGGGGTTCTGGCTACACCTTC.